This T cell receptor (beta chain) emerged from a study of cytomegalovirus exposure and HLA in healthy donors. Whole-study results and caveats: Through in vitro validation, three CMV-associated chains were shown to be specific for CMV antigens. Later on, an analysis tied approximately 17,000 TCR beta sequences to HLA alleles at 0.05 false discovery rate. Investigators reported 164 TCR beta chains as tied to cytomegalovirus.

Trimming removed 4 bases at V and 2 bases at J, with 15 bases between. Germline values: CDR1 SGHAT, CDR2 FQNNGV. CDR3 size: 16 residues. This PCR relied on a set of 60 Vbeta primers and 13 Jbeta primers. Sequencing used immunoSEQ multiplex PCR; TCRdb keeps in-frame clones, though not all of them. The profile shows over 150,000 clones, around 79% of them singletons. Unrecorded immune exposures were likely, despite nominal health at sampling. With respect to this clone: The antigen is not known.

The receptor's source is a girl aged 5 to 17 in good health and CMV-seropositive. The source material was PBMCs. The chain recombines TRBV11-2 with TRBJ2-1; weak D call: TRBD1 (6 bases). This CDR3 is CASSSITGFPYNEQFF. CDR3 bases: TGTGCCAGCAGCTCTATAACAGGGTTCCCCTACAATGAGCAGTTCTTC.